These 9 T cell receptor beta chains share one sample of origin, sequenced in a study of blood T cell repertoires in COVID-19. Only in-frame clones appear in the TCRdb table, and some are missing; sequencing was by immunoSEQ multiplex PCR. This table has 15,000 to 20,000 clones, 82% appearing once. Sequencing was performed on peripheral blood. These receptors all come from a human donor in a cohort sampled during active COVID-19.

This chain uses TRBV6-4 with TRBJ2-1; tentative D call: TRBD2 (5 bases). V lost 3 bases, J lost 2 bases, and 11 bases lay in between. The CDR3 sequence is 15 residues long. Germline loops: CDR1 MRHNA, CDR2 SNTAGT. CDR3 loop: CASSDNGETYNEQFF. CDR3 in DNA: TGTGCCAGCAGTGATAACGGGGAAACCTACAATGAGCAGTTCTTC.

The chain combines TRBV10-3 with TRBJ2-3; TRBD2 matches at 9 bases. The CDR3 contains 13 residues. V gave up 8 bases and J gave up 12 bases; unmatched junction bases: 12. Germline assignment: CDR1 ENHRY and CDR2 SYGVKD. CDR3 nucleotide sequence: TGTGCCATCTCCGGGTTCGAGCGGGAGGCACAGTATTTT. It codes for CAISGFEREAQYF.

This clone was seen a single time. The chain recombines TRBV6-4 with TRBJ2-3, with 10 bases identical to TRBD2. The CDR3 totals 15 residues. CDR1 and CDR2 (germline): MRHNA, SNTAGT. V shed 2 bases, J shed 5 bases, and the junction held 4 bases outside the gene matches. Written as DNA, the CDR3 is TGTGCCAGCAGTGACGCCCTAGCGGGAGTAGATACGCAGTATTTT. Translating gives CASSDALAGVDTQYF.

J is TRBJ2-5 and V is TRBV27; TRBD2 aligns across 8 bases. The CDR3 length is 14 residues. The germline CDR1 and CDR2 sequences are MNHEY and SMNVEV (reference sequence). With V trimmed by 3 bases and J by 5 bases, 5 bases remained unmatched. The CDR3 spells CASSLKRERETQYF. The CDR3 DNA is TGTGCCAGCAGTTTGAAGCGGGAGAGGGAGACCCAGTACTTC.

This chain connects TRBV6-5 to TRBJ1-6; maybe TRBD1 (6 bases). The CDR3 covers 16 residues. Germline CDR1 and CDR2: MNHEY and SVGAGI. Trimming removed 2 bases at V and 1 base at J, with 9 bases between. CDR3 protein: CASSYDTGSYNSPLHF. The CDR3, as DNA: TGTGCCAGCAGTTACGACACAGGGTCCTATAATTCACCCCTCCACTTT.

This clone was found once. The genes are TRBV6-2 or TRBV6-3 and TRBJ2-1, with D uncertain. The germline CDR1 and CDR2 sequences are MNHEY and SVGEGT. V lost 5 bases, J lost 9 bases, and 11 bases lay in between. This CDR3 has 12 amino acids. The CDR3 spells CASSGDFTEQFF. Written as DNA, the CDR3 is TGTGCCAGCAGTGGCGACTTTACTGAGCAGTTCTTC.

The chain employs TRBV7-6 and TRBJ2-7, with TRBD2 identical over 8 bases. Trimming at V came to 2 bases and at J to 4 bases, leaving 7 bases not matched to a gene. The CDR3 runs to 15 residues. Germline CDR1 is SGHVS and CDR2 is FNYEAQ. The CDR3 here is CASSLQTGGLYEQYF. The CDR3 coding sequence is TGTGCCAGCAGCTTACAGACGGGAGGGCTGTACGAGCAGTACTTC.

The V and J genes are TRBV6-2 or TRBV6-3 and TRBJ1-6; 9 bases are a match to TRBD1. Germline V lookup: CDR1 MNHEY, CDR2 SVGEGT. This CDR3 has 15 amino acids. The ends lost 0 bases at V and 9 bases at J; junction bases unmatched: 3. The CDR3 region has the DNA TGTGCCAGCAGTTACTCGACGGACAGGGGTTCACCCCTCCACTTT. Translated: CASSYSTDRGSPLHF.

V is TRBV6-4 and J is TRBJ2-1; TRBD2 agrees at 7 bases. V lost 0 bases, J lost 8 bases, and 7 bases stayed unmatched. Germline CDR1 is MRHNA and CDR2 is SNTAGT. The CDR3 covers 15 residues. CDR3 DNA sequence: TGTGCCAGCAGTGACTCGACTAGCCGTCCGGATGAGCAGTTCTTC. Its translation is CASSDSTSRPDEQFF.